The entry below describes one T cell receptor beta chain. As yet, its antigen is unknown. TCRdb fed the 5' RACE reads into MiXCR, producing one record per CDR3 protein. The sample records under 450,000 distinct CDR3 sequences, approximately 17% being singletons. This entry is derived from a study of CD8 T cells in ankylosing spondylitis. The V end lost 6 bases, the J end lost 1 base, and 20 bases lay between the germline ends. The CDR3 has 17 amino acids. Germline V gene data show CDR1 as SGHTS and CDR2 as YDEGEE. Whole-study findings and limits: Made up of about eight highly homologous variants, a TCR beta motif appeared characteristic of ankylosing spondylitis blood. Reportedly, matched ankylosing spondylitis synovial fluid was significantly enriched for disease-linked clones.

The chain is built from TRBV5-8 and TRBJ2-1; D is perhaps TRBD1 or TRBD2 (9 bases each). Sequencing was done on a sample of blood, either unsorted or a sorted T cell fraction (not recorded which). The receptor comes from a male donor with ankylosing spondylitis. The CDR3 nucleotides read TGTGCCAGCAAAGGGACAGGGCGGGAGGGATCCTACAATGAGCAGTTCTTC. Protein: CASKGTGREGSYNEQFF.